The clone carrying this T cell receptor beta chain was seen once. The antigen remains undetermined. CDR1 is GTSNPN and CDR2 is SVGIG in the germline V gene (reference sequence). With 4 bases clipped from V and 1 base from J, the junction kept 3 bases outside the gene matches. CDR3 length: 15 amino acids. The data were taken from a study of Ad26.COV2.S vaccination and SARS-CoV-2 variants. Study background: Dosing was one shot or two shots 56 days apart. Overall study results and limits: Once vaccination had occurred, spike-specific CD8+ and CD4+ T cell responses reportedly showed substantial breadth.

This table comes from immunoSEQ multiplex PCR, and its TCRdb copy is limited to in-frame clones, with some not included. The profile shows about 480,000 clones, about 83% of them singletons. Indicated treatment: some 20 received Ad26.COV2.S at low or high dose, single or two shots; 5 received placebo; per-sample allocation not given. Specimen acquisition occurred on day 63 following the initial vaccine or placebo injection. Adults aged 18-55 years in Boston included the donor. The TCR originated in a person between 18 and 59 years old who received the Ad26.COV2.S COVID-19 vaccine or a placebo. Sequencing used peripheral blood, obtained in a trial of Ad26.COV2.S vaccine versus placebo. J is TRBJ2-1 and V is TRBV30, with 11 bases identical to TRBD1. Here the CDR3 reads CAWMRDRGSYNEQFF. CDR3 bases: TGTGCCTGGATGAGGGACAGGGGGTCCTACAATGAGCAGTTCTTC.